The source of this T cell receptor (beta chain) is a study of chemoradiotherapy in HPV16-positive cancers. Overall study context: Functional T-cell assays on two HPV16-positive patients' cells defined candidate HPV-specific clones and common TCR motifs. The study, taken as a whole, reports: Non-HPV-specific T cells did not expand in tumors during treatment, whereas candidate HPV-specific clones and E7-related motifs did. HPV-responsive T-cell expansion during chemoradiotherapy was linked to improved recurrence-free survival in HPV16-positive patients.

Libraries were prepared by immunoSEQ multiplex PCR; TCRdb keeps only in-frame clonotypes and omits some of them. Among about 16,000 clones listed, around three quarters were seen once. The germline V gene encodes CDR1 SGHRS and CDR2 YFSETQ. J gave up 3 bases and V 0 bases, and 6 bases lay outside the gene matches. The CDR3 sequence is 15 residues long. Over chemoradiotherapy, repertoires were sampled more than once. Concerning this clone itself: Its antigen remains unknown.

This sequence was found in a human donor with HPV-associated anogenital cancer. This sequence joins TRBV5-1 and TRBJ2-7; 7 bases fit TRBD2. The sample consisted of tumor tissue, taken from a patient who underwent chemoradiotherapy. DNA for the CDR3: TGCGCCAGCAGCTTGGCCGGCGGCGGGAGCTACGAGCAGTACTTC. This codes for CASSLAGGGSYEQYF. Using reference TRBV5-1 and TRBJ2-7 for the parts outside the CDR3, the full variable domain is KAGVTQTPRYLIKTRGQQVTLSCSPISGHRSVSWYQQTPGQGLQFLFEYFSETQRNKGNFPGRFSGRQFSNSRSEMNVSTLELGDSALYLCASSLAGGGSYEQYFGPGTRLTVT.